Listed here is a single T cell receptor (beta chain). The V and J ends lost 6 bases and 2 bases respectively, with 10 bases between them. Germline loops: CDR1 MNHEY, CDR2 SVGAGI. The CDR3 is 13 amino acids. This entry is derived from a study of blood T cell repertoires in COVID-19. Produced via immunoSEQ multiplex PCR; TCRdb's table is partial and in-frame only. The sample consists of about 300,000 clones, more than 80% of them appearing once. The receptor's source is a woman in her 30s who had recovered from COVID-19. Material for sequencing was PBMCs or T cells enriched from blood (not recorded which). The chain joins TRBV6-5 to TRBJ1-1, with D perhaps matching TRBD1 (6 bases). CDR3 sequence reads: CASRTTGNTEAFF. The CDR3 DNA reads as TGTGCCAGCAGGACGACAGGAAACACTGAAGCTTTCTTT.